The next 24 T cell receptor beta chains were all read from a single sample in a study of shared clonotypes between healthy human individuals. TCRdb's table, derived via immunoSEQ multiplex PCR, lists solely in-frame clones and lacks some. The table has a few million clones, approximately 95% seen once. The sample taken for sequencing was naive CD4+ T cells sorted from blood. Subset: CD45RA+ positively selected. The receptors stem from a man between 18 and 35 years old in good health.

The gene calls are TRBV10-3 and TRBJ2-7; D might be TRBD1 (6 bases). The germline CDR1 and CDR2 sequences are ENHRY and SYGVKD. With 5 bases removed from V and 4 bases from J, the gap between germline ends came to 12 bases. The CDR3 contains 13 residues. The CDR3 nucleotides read TGTGCCATCAGTATACAGGGTTCTTACGAGCAGTACTTC. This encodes CAISIQGSYEQYF.

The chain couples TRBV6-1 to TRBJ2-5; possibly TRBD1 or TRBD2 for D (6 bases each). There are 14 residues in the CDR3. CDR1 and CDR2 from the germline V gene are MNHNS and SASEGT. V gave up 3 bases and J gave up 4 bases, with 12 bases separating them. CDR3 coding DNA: TGTGCCAGCAGTGAGGATAGGGGGGTAGAGACCCAGTACTTC. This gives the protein CASSEDRGVETQYF.

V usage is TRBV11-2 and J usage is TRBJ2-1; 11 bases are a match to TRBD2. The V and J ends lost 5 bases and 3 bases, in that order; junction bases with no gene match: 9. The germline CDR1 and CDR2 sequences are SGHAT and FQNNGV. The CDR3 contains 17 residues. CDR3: CASSILLAGVFYNEQFF. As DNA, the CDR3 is TGTGCCAGCAGCATACTACTAGCGGGAGTATTCTACAATGAGCAGTTCTTC. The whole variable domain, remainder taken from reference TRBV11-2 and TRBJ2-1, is EAGVAQSPRYKIIEKRQSVAFWCNPISGHATLYWYQQILGQGPKLLIQFQNNGVVDDSQLPKDRFSAERLKGVDSTLKIQPAKLEDSAVYLCASSILLAGVFYNEQFFGPGTRLTVL.

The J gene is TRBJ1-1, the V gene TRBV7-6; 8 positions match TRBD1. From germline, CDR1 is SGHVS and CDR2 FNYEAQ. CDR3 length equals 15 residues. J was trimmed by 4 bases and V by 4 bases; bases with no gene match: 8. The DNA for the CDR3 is TGTGCCAGCAGCTCTTGGACAGGGACGGGCACTGAAGCTTTCTTT. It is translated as CASSSWTGTGTEAFF.

CDR3 in amino acids: CASTPPTAYEQYF. The CDR3 DNA follows: TGTGCCAGCACCCCTCCAACAGCCTACGAGCAGTACTTC. The J gene is TRBJ2-7, the V gene TRBV7-2; D remains ambiguous. V was cut by 7 bases and J by 2 bases, with 12 bases left in between. The length of the CDR3 is 13 residues. Per germline, CDR1 SGHTA and CDR2 FQGNSA.

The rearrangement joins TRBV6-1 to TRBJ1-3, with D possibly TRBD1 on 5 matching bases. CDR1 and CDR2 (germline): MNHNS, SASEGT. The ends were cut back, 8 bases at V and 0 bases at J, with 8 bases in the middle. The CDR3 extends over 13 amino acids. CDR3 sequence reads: CASPTASGNTIYF. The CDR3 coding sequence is TGTGCCAGCCCGACAGCCTCTGGAAACACCATATATTTT.

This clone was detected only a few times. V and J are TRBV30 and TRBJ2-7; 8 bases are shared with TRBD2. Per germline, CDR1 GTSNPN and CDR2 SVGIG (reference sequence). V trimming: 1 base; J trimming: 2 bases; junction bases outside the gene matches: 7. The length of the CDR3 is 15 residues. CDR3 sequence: CAWSGWSGGPYEQYF. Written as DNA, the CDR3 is TGTGCCTGGAGTGGCTGGAGCGGGGGTCCCTACGAGCAGTACTTC. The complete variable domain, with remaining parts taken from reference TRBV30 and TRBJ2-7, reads SQTIHQWPATLVQPVGSPLSLECTVEGTSNPNLYWYRQAAGRGLQLLFYSVGIGQISSEVPQNLSASRPQDRQFILSSKKLLLSDSGFYLCAWSGWSGGPYEQYFGPGTRLTVT.

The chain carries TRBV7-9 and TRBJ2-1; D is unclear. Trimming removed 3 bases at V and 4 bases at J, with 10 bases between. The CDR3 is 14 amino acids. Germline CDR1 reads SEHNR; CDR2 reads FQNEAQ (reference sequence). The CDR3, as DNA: TGTGCCAGCAGCTTCTCTGTCTCTTACAATGAGCAGTTCTTC. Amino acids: CASSFSVSYNEQFF.

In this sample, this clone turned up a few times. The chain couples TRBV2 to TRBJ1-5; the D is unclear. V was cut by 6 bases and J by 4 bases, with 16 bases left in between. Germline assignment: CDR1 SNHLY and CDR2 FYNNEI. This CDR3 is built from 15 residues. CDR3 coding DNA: TGTGCCAGCAGGAGGGATGCCATGGGAAATCAGCCCCAGCATTTT. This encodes CASRRDAMGNQPQHF.

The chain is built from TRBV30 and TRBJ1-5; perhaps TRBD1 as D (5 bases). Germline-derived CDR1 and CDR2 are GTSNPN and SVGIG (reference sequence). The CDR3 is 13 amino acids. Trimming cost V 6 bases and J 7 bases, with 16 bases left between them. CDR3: CACSWGGRQPQHF. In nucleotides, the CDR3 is TGTGCCTGCAGTTGGGGGGGTAGGCAGCCCCAGCATTTT. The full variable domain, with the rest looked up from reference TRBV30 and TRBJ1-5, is SQTIHQWPATLVQPVGSPLSLECTVEGTSNPNLYWYRQAAGRGLQLLFYSVGIGQISSEVPQNLSASRPQDRQFILSSKKLLLSDSGFYLCACSWGGRQPQHFGDGTRLSIL.

The CDR3 is CASSFLAAGNNQPQHF. In DNA form, the CDR3 reads TGTGCCAGCAGCTTTCTCGCGGCCGGTAACAATCAGCCCCAGCATTTT. The chain has TRBV5-6 and TRBJ1-5; no reliable D call. The CDR3 extends over 16 amino acids. Trimming pared 2 bases from V and 3 bases from J, leaving 15 bases between. Germline CDR1 reads SGHDT; CDR2 reads YYEEEE.

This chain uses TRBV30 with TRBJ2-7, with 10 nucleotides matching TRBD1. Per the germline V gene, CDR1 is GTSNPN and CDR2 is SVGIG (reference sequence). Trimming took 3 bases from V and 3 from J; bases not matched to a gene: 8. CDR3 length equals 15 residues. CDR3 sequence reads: CAWRPQDRGDYEQYF. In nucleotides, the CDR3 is TGTGCCTGGAGGCCTCAGGACAGGGGGGACTACGAGCAGTACTTC.

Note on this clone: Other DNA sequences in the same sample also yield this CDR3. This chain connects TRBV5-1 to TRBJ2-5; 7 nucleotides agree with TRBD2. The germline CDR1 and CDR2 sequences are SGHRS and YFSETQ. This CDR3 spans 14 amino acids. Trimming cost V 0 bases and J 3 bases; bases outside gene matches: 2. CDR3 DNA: TGCGCCAGCAGCTTGGGGGCGGGAGAAGAGACCCAGTACTTC. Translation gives CASSLGAGEETQYF.

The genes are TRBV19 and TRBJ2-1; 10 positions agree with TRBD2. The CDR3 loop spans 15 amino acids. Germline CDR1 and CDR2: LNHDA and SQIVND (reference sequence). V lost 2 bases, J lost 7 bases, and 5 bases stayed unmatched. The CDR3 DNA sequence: TGTGCCAGTAGTATACTAGCGGGAGTGGAAAATGAGCAGTTCTTC. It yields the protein CASSILAGVENEQFF.

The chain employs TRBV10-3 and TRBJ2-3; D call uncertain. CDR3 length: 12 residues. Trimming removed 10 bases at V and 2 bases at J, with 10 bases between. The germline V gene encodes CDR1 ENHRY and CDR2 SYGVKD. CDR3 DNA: TGTGCCACCAAAGACATCACAGATACGCAGTATTTT. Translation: CATKDITDTQYF.

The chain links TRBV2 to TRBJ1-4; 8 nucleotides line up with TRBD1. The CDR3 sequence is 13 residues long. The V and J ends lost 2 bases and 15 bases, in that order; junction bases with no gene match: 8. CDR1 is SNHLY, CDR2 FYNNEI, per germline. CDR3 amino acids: CASSELGQGLLFF. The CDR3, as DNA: TGTGCCAGCAGTGAACTAGGACAGGGTCTTTTGTTTTTT.

The CDR3 reads CASSHSTDTQYF. CDR3 in DNA: TGTGCCAGCAGCCACAGCACAGATACGCAGTATTTT. The chain employs TRBV14 and TRBJ2-3; D remains unclear. V was clipped by 3 bases and J by 0 bases, with 1 base between them. Germline lookup yields CDR1 SGHDN and CDR2 FVKESK. The CDR3 consists of 12 residues.

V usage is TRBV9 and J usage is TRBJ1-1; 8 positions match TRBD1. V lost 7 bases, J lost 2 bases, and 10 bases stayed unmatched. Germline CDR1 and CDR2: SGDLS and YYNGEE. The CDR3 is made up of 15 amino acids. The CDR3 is CASSGLTGGNTEAFF. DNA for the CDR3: TGTGCCAGCTCCGGACTAACAGGGGGTAACACTGAAGCTTTCTTT.

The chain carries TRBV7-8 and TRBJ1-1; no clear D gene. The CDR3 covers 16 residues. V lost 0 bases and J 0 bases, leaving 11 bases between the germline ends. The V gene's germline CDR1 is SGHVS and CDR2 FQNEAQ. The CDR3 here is CASSLAFSALNTEAFF. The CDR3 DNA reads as TGTGCCAGCAGCTTAGCGTTCTCCGCATTGAACACTGAAGCTTTCTTT. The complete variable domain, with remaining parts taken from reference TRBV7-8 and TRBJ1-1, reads GAGVSQSPRYKVAKRGQDVALRCDPISGHVSLFWYQQALGQGPEFLTYFQNEAQLDKSGLPSDRFFAERPEGSVSTLKIQRTQQEDSAVYLCASSLAFSALNTEAFFGQGTRLTVV.

CDR3 nucleotides: TGTGCCAGCAGTTGGGACGAAATTTATTCACCCCTCCACTTT. Translated, it gives CASSWDEIYSPLHF. V and J are TRBV7-2 and TRBJ1-6; D may be TRBD1 (5 bases). The CDR3 extends over 14 amino acids. The V and J ends lost 6 bases and 8 bases respectively, with 14 bases between them. Germline values: CDR1 SGHTA, CDR2 FQGNSA.

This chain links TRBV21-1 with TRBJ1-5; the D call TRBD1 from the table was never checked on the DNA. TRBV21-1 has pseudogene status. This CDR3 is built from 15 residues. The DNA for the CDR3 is TGTGCCAGCAGCAAAGACAGGGGAGTGGTAAGGCCCCAGCATTTT. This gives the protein CASSKDRGVVRPQHF.

CDR3 bases: TGTGCCAGCAGTTTTTCAGGCCCGGTTTACAATGAGCAGTTCTTC. Its protein product is CASSFSGPVYNEQFF. The V and J genes are TRBV27 and TRBJ2-1, with unresolved D. The V end lost 3 bases, the J end lost 4 bases, and 13 bases lay between the germline ends. CDR1 and CDR2 (germline): MNHEY, SMNVEV (reference sequence). This CDR3 has 15 residues.

As DNA, the CDR3 is TGTGCCAGCAGGGGGGACAGACTTTTCACCGGGGAGCTGTTTTTT. This gives the protein CASRGDRLFTGELFF. This chain joins TRBV6-5 and TRBJ2-2; TRBD1 matches at 7 bases. Germline CDR1 is MNHEY and CDR2 is SVGAGI. The CDR3 loop spans 15 amino acids. The junction had 8 bases not matched to a gene; V was cut back by 6 bases and J by 4 bases.

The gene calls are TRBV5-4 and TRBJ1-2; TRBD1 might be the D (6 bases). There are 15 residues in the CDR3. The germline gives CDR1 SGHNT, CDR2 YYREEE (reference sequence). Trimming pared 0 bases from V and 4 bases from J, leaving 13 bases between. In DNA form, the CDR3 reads TGTGCCAGCAGCTTGGGCGGACAGAAGCCCTATGGCTACACCTTC. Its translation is CASSLGGQKPYGYTF.